These 9 T cell receptor beta chains originate from one sample sequenced in a study of long-term antiretroviral therapy in people with HIV. With survey level as its setting, the immunoSEQ assay was v3.0. The method was immunoSEQ multiplex PCR; TCRdb's version includes in-frame clones alone and lacks a portion of them. The table lists tens of thousands of clones, about 88% of them singletons. The sample was unsorted PBMCs, taken approximately 2.7 years before starting antiretroviral therapy. The receptor source for this set is a woman aged 25 to 45 with HIV.

The chain combines TRBV21-1 with TRBJ2-6; the table names TRBD2, a call not compared with the DNA. TRBV21-1 is an annotated pseudogene. The CDR3 is 16 amino acids. CDR3 nucleotides: TGTGCCAGCAGCGTCCAGGGAGGCTCTGGGGCCAACGTCCTGACTTTC. The encoded protein is CASSVQGGSGANVLTF.

The DNA of the CDR3 is TGTGCCATCAGTGAGTCGAACAGGAACACCGGGGAGCTGTTTTTT. Residues: CAISESNRNTGELFF. This chain connects TRBV10-3 to TRBJ2-2; no clear D. Trimming stripped 0 bases from V and 1 base from J, with 6 bases between. The germline V gene encodes CDR1 ENHRY and CDR2 SYGVKD. This CDR3 spans 15 amino acids.

J is TRBJ1-1 and V is TRBV6-6; weak D call: TRBD1 (6 bases). The germline gives CDR1 MNHNY, CDR2 SVGAGI (reference sequence). The CDR3 sequence is 15 residues long. V was clipped by 0 bases and J by 6 bases, with 14 bases between them. The CDR3 bases are TGTGCCAGCAGTTACTCGAACAGGGTGGCTGCTGAAGCTTTCTTT. It encodes CASSYSNRVAAEAFF.

The chain joins TRBV21-1 to TRBJ1-1; the table's D call, TRBD1, has no DNA check behind it. TRBV21-1 is recorded as a pseudogene. The CDR3 is 12 amino acids. This CDR3 reads CASSKVGAEAFF. The CDR3 region has the DNA TGTGCCAGCAGCAAAGTTGGGGCAGAAGCTTTCTTT.

This rearrangement joins TRBV5-1 to TRBJ2-2, with no clear D. Trimming left V 0 bases short and J 5 bases short, with 11 bases between. Germline lookup yields CDR1 SGHRS and CDR2 YFSETQ. The length of the CDR3 is 15 residues. CDR3 sequence (DNA): TGCGCCAGCAGCTTGGGGTCCTCCGGGACCGGGGAGCTGTTTTTT. Protein product: CASSLGSSGTGELFF.

Here the CDR3 reads CASSLFLAGGGTDTQYF. For the CDR3, the DNA is TGCGCCAGCAGCTTATTCTTAGCGGGGGGGGGCACAGATACGCAGTATTTT. V gene TRBV5-1 combines with J gene TRBJ2-3, with TRBD2 identical over 11 bases. In germline, CDR1 is SGHRS, CDR2 YFSETQ. The V segment lost 2 bases and the J segment 1 base; nucleotides outside the gene matches: 6. The CDR3 has 17 amino acids.

The chain is built from TRBV5-6 and TRBJ2-5, with unresolved D. Trimming cost V 4 bases and J 7 bases, with 8 bases left between them. Germline assignment: CDR1 SGHDT and CDR2 YYEEEE. CDR3 length: 11 amino acids. CDR3 coding DNA: TGTGCCAGCAGCCTGTCGGGGACCCAGTACTTC. This translates into CASSLSGTQYF.

The V gene is TRBV7-9, the J gene TRBJ1-6; 9 bases agree with TRBD1. This CDR3 has 19 amino acids. The J segment lost 0 bases and the V segment lost 5 bases, leaving 11 bases of the junction unmatched. The V gene's germline CDR1 is SEHNR and CDR2 FQNEAQ (reference sequence). The CDR3 region is CASSPAGTGMSSYNSPLHF. Written as DNA, the CDR3 is TGTGCCAGCAGCCCCGCCGGGACAGGGATGAGCTCCTATAATTCACCCCTCCACTTT.

V usage is TRBV19 and J usage is TRBJ1-2; a weak D match, TRBD1 (5 bases). This CDR3 region has 12 residues. The V gene's germline CDR1 is LNHDA and CDR2 SQIVND (reference sequence). Trimming cost V 6 bases and J 5 bases, with 10 bases left between them. CDR3 sequence (DNA): TGTGCCAGTAGCAGGGTCGGGTATGGCTACACCTTC. Its translation: CASSRVGYGYTF.